Listed below are T cell receptor beta chains from one sample, sequenced in a study of cytomegalovirus exposure and HLA in healthy donors. TCRdb keeps only in-frame clones here, not all; method: immunoSEQ multiplex PCR. The profile covers around 130,000 clones, with approximately 85% appearing a single time and about 6.7% taken by the ten largest. The sample comprised PBMCs. These receptors were collected from a woman in her thirties in good health and CMV-seropositive. Both conserved end residues are part of each CDR3. Fields, in order: clone size, V gene, D gene, J gene, CDR3 DNA, CDR3 protein. A D gene is named only where the DNA matches it firmly. The size entry is marked missing in some rows and otherwise reads once, few, many or a size class.

.,TRBV7-3,TRBD2,TRBJ2-1,TGTGCCAGCAGCTTCGGACTAGCGGGCTACAATGAGCAGTTCTTC,CASSFGLAGYNEQFF
.,TRBV4-1,TRBD1,TRBJ1-4,TGCGCCAGCAGCCAAGAAATGGTGGGACAGCTCACAACTAATGAAAAACTGTTTTTT,CASSQEMVGQLTTNEKLFF
.,TRBV7-7,.,TRBJ1-1,TGTGCCAGCAGCCAACAGATGAACACTGAAGCTTTCTTT,CASSQQMNTEAFF
.,TRBV5-6,TRBD2,TRBJ2-2,TGTGCCAGCAGCTTCCGGGAGGGCGGGGAGCTGTTTTTT,CASSFREGGELFF
once,TRBV5-1,.,TRBJ2-1,TGCGCCAGCAGCTTAGAGGGTGGGACTGGCGATGAGCAGTTCTTC,CASSLEGGTGDEQFF
.,TRBV7-3,TRBD1,TRBJ1-4,TGTGCCAGCAGCCGAACTCCACCGACAGGGGGCATAGAAAAACTGTTTTTT,CASSRTPPTGGIEKLFF
few,TRBV7-2,.,TRBJ1-5,TGTGCCAGCAGCTTAGAGCGGGGTCAGCCCCAGCATTTT,CASSLERGQPQHF
once,TRBV5-1,.,TRBJ2-5,TGCGCCAGCAGCCGTGAGGGATCACACCCCCAAGAGACCCAGTACTTC,CASSREGSHPQETQYF
few,TRBV2,TRBD2,TRBJ2-6,TGTGCCTCTTGCGGGGGGGGGCGTGGGGCCAACGTCCTGACTTTC,CASCGGGRGANVLTF
.,TRBV18,.,TRBJ1-1,TGTGCCAGCTCACTCGGACATCTTGAAGCTTTCTTT,CASSLGHLEAFF
.,TRBV11-3,TRBD1,TRBJ1-1,TGTGCCAGCAGCCTCGACAGGGACACTGAAGCTTTCTTT,CASSLDRDTEAFF
.,TRBV28,.,TRBJ1-1,TGTGCCAGCAGTTCACAAGACAGTTTGAACACTGAAGCTTTCTTT,CASSSQDSLNTEAFF
once,TRBV10-3,TRBD1,TRBJ1-2,TGTGCCATCAGTGAGTCCCCAGGGGGTCGAGGTGGCTACACCTTC,CAISESPGGRGGYTF
once,TRBV10-3,.,TRBJ1-1,TGTGCCATCAGTGAGAGGGGGTTCGAGGCTTTCTTT,CAISERGFEAFF
.,TRBV6-5,TRBD2,TRBJ2-7,TGTGCCAGCAGTTACGGACTAGTCTCCTACGAGCAGTACTTC,CASSYGLVSYEQYF
.,TRBV5-6,TRBD2,TRBJ2-7,TGTGCCAGCAGTAGGTCGGGACTAGCGGGGGGATACGAGCAGTACTTC,CASSRSGLAGGYEQYF
.,TRBV28,.,TRBJ2-7,TGTGCCAGCAGTCACTCTTACGAGCAGTACTTC,CASSHSYEQYF
.,TRBV9,.,TRBJ2-2,TGTGCCAGCAGCGACAGGGCTAACACCGGGGAGCTGTTTTTT,CASSDRANTGELFF
.,TRBV18,.,TRBJ1-1,TGTGCCAGCTCACCAACAGGGACCACTGAAGCTTTCTTT,CASSPTGTTEAFF
.,TRBV10-1,.,TRBJ2-3,TGCGCCAGCAGTGAGGATCAACTAGCCCCGCAGTATTTT,CASSEDQLAPQYF
once,TRBV27,.,TRBJ1-2,TGTGCCAGCACCCCCCAGGGAGGTAACTATGGCTACACCTTC,CASTPQGGNYGYTF
.,TRBV4-1,.,TRBJ1-6,TGCGCCAGCAGCCAAGGGGCCCTAAGCAATTCACCCCTCCACTTT,CASSQGALSNSPLHF
.,TRBV5-8,TRBD2,TRBJ2-7,TGTGCCAGCAGCTTCCATAGCGGGGGCTCCTACGAGCAGTACTTC,CASSFHSGGSYEQYF
.,TRBV28,TRBD1,TRBJ2-7,TGTGCCAGCAGCTCGTGGGACAGAAACTCCTACGAGCAGTACTTC,CASSSWDRNSYEQYF
.,TRBV2,TRBD1,TRBJ1-1,TGTGCCAGCAGAGTACAGGGGGGGACTGAAGCTTTCTTT,CASRVQGGTEAFF
.,TRBV2,TRBD1,TRBJ2-3,TGTGCCAGCAAGAAGGGGGCGGGAGATACGCAGTATTTT,CASKKGAGDTQYF
.,TRBV28,.,TRBJ1-1,TGTGCCAGCAGTTTAGTGCGGACTGAAGCTTTCTTT,CASSLVRTEAFF
.,TRBV10-2,TRBD1,TRBJ1-1,TGCGCCAGCAGTGTAGCAGGGGGATCCACTGAAGCTTTCTTT,CASSVAGGSTEAFF
.,TRBV10-3,.,TRBJ1-1,TGTGCCATCAGTGAAAAGGGGGACACTGAAGCTTTCTTT,CAISEKGDTEAFF
.,TRBV18,.,TRBJ2-5,TGTGCCAGCTCACCGGTGACAGGTCAAGAGACCCAGTACTTC,CASSPVTGQETQYF
.,TRBV5-1,.,TRBJ2-7,TGCGCCAGCAGCTCTCGAGTCGCAGGGGCCGACGAGCAGTACTTC,CASSSRVAGADEQYF
.,TRBV2,.,TRBJ1-1,TGTGCCAGCAAGATCGAGAGAGACACTGAAGCTTTCTTT,CASKIERDTEAFF
.,TRBV9,TRBD1,TRBJ1-1,TGTGCCAGCAGCGTAGGCACAGGGGTCACTGAAGCTTTCTTT,CASSVGTGVTEAFF